Listed below are T cell receptor beta chains from one sample, sequenced in a study of T cells in localized non-small cell lung cancer. TCRdb's copy holds only in-frame clones and misses some; the assay was immunoSEQ multiplex PCR. The sample shows around 130,000 clones, about 89% of them seen only once. The source material was peripheral blood, sampled before any cancer treatment. These receptors all stem from a female donor at least 60 years old with stage I lung adenocarcinoma. Each CDR3 is given with its conserved first and last residue. D genes are given only for firm matches. Only some rows state a clone size, as once, few, many or a class for expanded clones.

v_gene: TRBV16
d_gene: TRBD1
abundance: NA
len: 15
j_gene: TRBJ1-4
CDR3aa: CASSQYPDREEKLFF
CDR3nt: TGTGCCAGCAGCCAATACCCCGACAGGGAGGAAAAACTGTTTTTT

v_gene: TRBV7-3
d_gene: NA
abundance: NA
len: 13
j_gene: TRBJ2-3
CDR3aa: CASSLEGAGTQYF
CDR3nt: TGTGCCAGCAGCTTAGAAGGAGCCGGTACGCAGTATTTT

v_gene: TRBV14
d_gene: NA
abundance: NA
len: 13
j_gene: TRBJ2-7
CDR3aa: CASMDRVSYEQYF
CDR3nt: TGTGCCAGCATGGATAGGGTCTCCTACGAGCAGTACTTC

v_gene: TRBV6-6
d_gene: NA
abundance: NA
len: 15
j_gene: TRBJ1-3
CDR3aa: CASSYTGLSGNTIYF
CDR3nt: TGTGCCAGCAGTTATACGGGACTCTCTGGAAACACCATATATTTT

v_gene: TRBV9
d_gene: NA
abundance: NA
len: 14
j_gene: TRBJ2-2
CDR3aa: CASSALGGTGELFF
CDR3nt: TGTGCCAGCAGCGCCCTTGGCGGGACCGGGGAGCTGTTTTTT

v_gene: TRBV6-5
d_gene: NA
abundance: NA
len: 13
j_gene: TRBJ2-2
CDR3aa: CASSVLRTGELFF
CDR3nt: TGTGCCAGCAGTGTCCTAAGAACCGGGGAGCTGTTTTTT

v_gene: TRBV27
d_gene: TRBD2
abundance: once
len: 20
j_gene: TRBJ2-3
CDR3aa: CASSPTPGLAGDPSTDTQYF
CDR3nt: TGTGCCAGCAGTCCGACACCGGGACTAGCGGGAGACCCTAGCACAGATACGCAGTATTTT

v_gene: TRBV18
d_gene: NA
abundance: NA
len: 12
j_gene: TRBJ2-3
CDR3aa: CASSPPDDTQYF
CDR3nt: TGTGCCAGCTCACCACCAGACGATACGCAGTATTTT

v_gene: TRBV9
d_gene: NA
abundance: NA
len: 15
j_gene: TRBJ2-1
CDR3aa: CASSPRALAEVEQFF
CDR3nt: TGTGCCAGCAGCCCCCGGGCGTTAGCTGAGGTTGAGCAGTTCTTC

v_gene: TRBV6-6
d_gene: TRBD2
abundance: NA
len: 15
j_gene: TRBJ2-5
CDR3aa: CASSLASGSQETQYF
CDR3nt: TGTGCCAGCAGTTTGGCTAGCGGGAGCCAAGAGACCCAGTACTTC

v_gene: TRBV2
d_gene: TRBD2
abundance: NA
len: 12
j_gene: TRBJ2-3
CDR3aa: CASSAGTSAAYF
CDR3nt: TGTGCCAGCAGCGCTGGGACTAGCGCGGCGTATTTT

v_gene: TRBV5-1
d_gene: NA
abundance: once
len: 13
j_gene: TRBJ1-3
CDR3aa: CASSLGQSNTIYF
CDR3nt: TGCGCCAGCAGCTTAGGACAGAGCAACACCATATATTTT

v_gene: TRBV2
d_gene: TRBD1
abundance: NA
len: 13
j_gene: TRBJ1-5
CDR3aa: CASGPGQGQPQHF
CDR3nt: TGTGCCAGCGGGCCGGGACAGGGGCAGCCCCAGCATTTT

v_gene: TRBV11-3
d_gene: NA
abundance: few
len: 11
j_gene: TRBJ2-1
CDR3aa: CASQADNEQFF
CDR3nt: TGTGCCAGCCAGGCCGACAATGAGCAGTTCTTC

v_gene: TRBV18
d_gene: NA
abundance: NA
len: 13
j_gene: TRBJ2-7
CDR3aa: CASSPGQIYEQYF
CDR3nt: TGTGCCAGCTCACCGGGGCAGATATACGAGCAGTACTTC

v_gene: TRBV6-5
d_gene: NA
abundance: NA
len: 11
j_gene: TRBJ1-1
CDR3aa: CASRDRQPAFF
CDR3nt: TGTGCCAGCAGAGACCGACAGCCAGCTTTCTTT

v_gene: TRBV7-9
d_gene: NA
abundance: NA
len: 13
j_gene: TRBJ1-5
CDR3aa: CASSSRTNQPQHF
CDR3nt: TGTGCCAGCAGCTCGCGGACAAATCAGCCCCAGCATTTT

v_gene: TRBV29-1
d_gene: NA
abundance: NA
len: 12
j_gene: TRBJ2-7
CDR3aa: CSARLGNYEQYF
CDR3nt: TGCAGCGCCCGTTTAGGAAACTACGAGCAGTACTTC

v_gene: TRBV2
d_gene: TRBD2
abundance: once
len: 16
j_gene: TRBJ2-5
CDR3aa: CASSPGLAGGRETQYF
CDR3nt: TGTGCCAGCAGTCCTGGACTAGCGGGAGGGCGAGAGACCCAGTACTTC

v_gene: TRBV7-3
d_gene: NA
abundance: NA
len: 14
j_gene: TRBJ2-3
CDR3aa: CASSLSGFTDTQYF
CDR3nt: TGTGCCAGCAGCTTAAGCGGGTTCACAGATACGCAGTATTTT

v_gene: TRBV29-1
d_gene: NA
abundance: few
len: 14
j_gene: TRBJ1-1
CDR3aa: CSALPGRRNTEAFF
CDR3nt: TGCAGCGCCCTACCGGGACGGCGGAACACTGAAGCTTTCTTT

v_gene: TRBV28
d_gene: NA
abundance: NA
len: 15
j_gene: TRBJ1-2
CDR3aa: CASSLNDRSYYGYTF
CDR3nt: TGTGCCAGCAGTTTAAATGACAGGTCTTACTATGGCTACACCTTC

v_gene: TRBV29-1
d_gene: TRBD2
abundance: NA
len: 13
j_gene: TRBJ2-5
CDR3aa: CSGAGTSGSVGYF
CDR3nt: TGCAGCGGGGCGGGGACTAGCGGATCCGTAGGGTACTTC

v_gene: TRBV29-1
d_gene: TRBD2
abundance: NA
len: 16
j_gene: TRBJ2-1
CDR3aa: CSVEDSGRTTYNEQFF
CDR3nt: TGCAGCGTTGAAGATAGCGGGAGAACCACCTACAATGAGCAGTTCTTC

v_gene: TRBV6-8
d_gene: NA
abundance: NA
len: 13
j_gene: TRBJ2-1
CDR3aa: CASSSLFRSEQFF
CDR3nt: TGTGCCAGCAGTTCCCTATTCCGGTCTGAGCAGTTCTTC

v_gene: TRBV5-5
d_gene: NA
abundance: NA
len: 14
j_gene: TRBJ2-3
CDR3aa: CASSTTGSTDTQYF
CDR3nt: TGTGCCAGCAGCACGACAGGTAGCACAGATACGCAGTATTTT

v_gene: TRBV11-2
d_gene: NA
abundance: NA
len: 11
j_gene: TRBJ1-3
CDR3aa: CASSGGNTIYF
CDR3nt: TGTGCCTCCTCGGGAGGAAACACCATATATTTT

v_gene: TRBV7-3
d_gene: NA
abundance: once
len: 14
j_gene: TRBJ2-1
CDR3aa: CASSPPGLPNEQFF
CDR3nt: TGTGCCAGCAGCCCGCCCGGGTTACCGAATGAGCAGTTCTTC

v_gene: TRBV19
d_gene: NA
abundance: NA
len: 11
j_gene: TRBJ2-1
CDR3aa: CASSAGSRRFF
CDR3nt: TGTGCCAGTAGTGCAGGGAGCCGGCGGTTCTTC

v_gene: TRBV27
d_gene: NA
abundance: NA
len: 14
j_gene: TRBJ2-1
CDR3aa: CASSSLGDYNEQFF
CDR3nt: TGTGCCAGCAGTTCCCTCGGGGATTACAATGAGCAGTTCTTC

v_gene: TRBV5-1
d_gene: NA
abundance: NA
len: 15
j_gene: TRBJ1-2
CDR3aa: CASSSHGSGGYGYTF
CDR3nt: TGCGCCAGCAGCTCACACGGGTCAGGCGGCTATGGCTACACCTTC

v_gene: TRBV7-2
d_gene: NA
abundance: NA
len: 14
j_gene: TRBJ2-3
CDR3aa: CASSFGGYTDTQYF
CDR3nt: TGTGCCAGCAGCTTCGGAGGGTACACAGATACGCAGTATTTT

v_gene: TRBV28
d_gene: NA
abundance: NA
len: 13
j_gene: TRBJ2-3
CDR3aa: CASLGQFTDTQYF
CDR3nt: TGTGCCAGCCTAGGACAGTTCACAGATACGCAGTATTTT